This T cell receptor beta chain derives from a study of OX40 agonist ivuxolimab in advanced cancers. Study results and caveats: The study found among the lowest clonal expansion in partial responders at 0.1-3.0 mg/kg.

On this clone: Its target is not known.

The table came from immunoSEQ multiplex PCR; TCRdb's copy has only in-frame clones and leaves some out. The profile covers approximately 70,000 clones, with roughly 88% appearing a single time and approximately 7% taken by the ten largest. Material: CD4+ or CD8+ T cells sorted from blood, obtained in a trial of the OX40 agonist ivuxolimab. The TCR was taken from an adult with an advanced solid tumor such as melanoma, head and neck, liver or kidney cancer.

The CDR3 here is CASSFQDYPSTDTQYF. The CDR3 nucleotides read TGTGCCAGCAGTTTCCAGGACTACCCTAGCACAGATACGCAGTATTTT. The gene calls are TRBV2 and TRBJ2-3; maybe TRBD2 (6 bases). Germline V lookup: CDR1 SNHLY, CDR2 FYNNEI. Between the trimmed V and J ends, which lost 5 bases and 0 bases, there was a span of 15 bases. The CDR3 consists of 16 residues.